The clone carrying this T cell receptor (beta chain) came up once. Method: immunoSEQ multiplex PCR; TCRdb's copy keeps in-frame clones and lacks some. The sample contains 150,000 or so clones, 80% to 95% of which appear only once. The CDR3 loop spans 15 amino acids. Germline V gene data show CDR1 as MNHEY and CDR2 as SVGAGI. The ends were cut back, 2 bases at V and 2 bases at J, with 12 bases in the middle. The data belong to a study of control samples from healthy donors and cancer patients. The TCR was taken from a woman aged 25 to 39 in good health. Sequencing was done on a sample of blood. The chain carries TRBV6-5 and TRBJ1-1; D is unresolved. Here the CDR3 reads CASSYRLPVNTEAFF. CDR3 in DNA: TGTGCCAGCAGTTACCGCCTCCCGGTAAACACTGAAGCTTTCTTT.